The present TCR beta chain was sequenced within a study of early T cells in non-severe SARS-CoV-2 infection. TCRdb reanalysed the 5' RACE reads using MiXCR and keeps one entry per CDR3 protein. The table shows approximately 71,000 distinct CDR3 sequences, with 9.5% to 15% occurring only once. This clonotype came up many times. The ends were cut back, 1 base at V and 0 bases at J, with 12 bases in the middle. Germline loops: CDR1 DFQATT, CDR2 SNEGSKA (reference sequence). The CDR3 sequence is 15 residues long. The specimen was whole blood. The clonotype originates from an adult who was a healthcare worker with PCR-confirmed SARS-CoV-2 infection or an uninfected control (not recorded which). This chain uses TRBV20-1 with TRBJ1-1; no clear D. The CDR3 nucleotides are TGCAGTGCTAGAGTTTTACAGCTCATGAACACTGAAGCTTTCTTT. It yields the protein CSARVLQLMNTEAFF.